The sequence of this TCR beta chain was determined in a study of read filtering for tumor transcriptome and immune sequencing (dated by TCRdb to the early 2020s). About the full investigation: The cohort was composed of some 16 male and 14 female patients, with a mean age of approximately 70 years and an age range of roughly 40 to 85. TCR-region mapped reads per sample ranged from about 4.05 to 11 million with IR-seq versus only roughly 75 to 1,300 with RNA-seq. A main aim was a read-filtering strategy for immune repertoire data, specifically whether clonotypes supported by a single read should be removed. After DNase treatment, whole-transcriptome libraries were prepared with the TruSeq RNA Access Library Prep Kit. TCR repertoires obtained by targeted immune repertoire sequencing and by bulk whole-transcriptome sequencing performed on the same bone marrow samples were compared. By revised international staging, 8 or 9 patients were R-ISS I, some 17 were R-ISS II and 6 or 7 were R-ISS III.

TCR libraries were built from roughly 370 ng RNA with the Immunoverse kit, using molecular barcoded adaptors covering alpha/delta and beta/gamma chains. TCR library preparation used the same RNA that went into transcriptome sequencing. An Illumina HiSeq 4000 with 2 x 150 cycles was used to sequence the TCR libraries. As for how the authors treated the data: With MiXCR, TCR reads were aligned to human V, D, J and C references and assembled into CDR3 clonotypes, with quality filtering and error correction included. Clonotype counts and gene usage diversity were analyzed with the tcR package in R. For inspection of raw mapping reads, RNA-seq reads were mapped by STAR aligner version 2.5.3a onto GRCh37 of the human genome. To test how sequencing depth affected the clonotypes detected, IR-seq fastq files were randomly downsampled with Seqtk 1.3. TCRdb reanalyzed the raw reads on its own, using fastp at Q25 for trimming and MiXCR for clone calling, and kept in-frame beta chains. Identical CDR3 protein sequences are pooled into one entry, listed with their most common genes and DNA. What appears here as the V and J calls and clone size reflects TCRdb's work, not the paper's. The sample has 35,000 to 40,000 distinct CDR3 sequences on record, 12% to 15% of them singletons. The ten largest account for around 36% of the sample.

The cysteine opens and the phenylalanine closes a CDR3 of 14 amino acids. The only DNA kept is the CDR3, 42 bases in frame from the first base. From the germline V gene (reference sequence), CDR1 is MNHEY and CDR2 is SMNVEV. Trimming removed 3 bases from V and 0 bases from J, leaving 9 bases between the germline ends. This clonotype appeared many times. There is no known antigen for this receptor. It has no much larger one-base neighbor in the sample; base qualities were not kept. Bone marrow was sampled from every patient at the time of active disease. Isolation of bone marrow mononuclear cells was performed by Ficoll-Hypaque density gradient centrifugation. CD138-negative cells were obtained by negative selection after labeling with CD138 magnetic microbeads on a MACS separator, removing myeloma plasma cells. Purity of the isolated cells was checked by flow cytometry on an Attune NxT using CD138 antibodies. Total RNA was extracted with TRIzol reagent and quantified with a NanoDrop spectrophotometer. For each patient, the CD138-negative bone marrow sample underwent paired RNA-seq and IR-seq.

General findings and caveats noted by the study authors: Rather than purified T cells, the sorted CD138-negative fraction was a mixed bone marrow immune population. When single-read clonotypes were removed, the proportions of shared clonotypes in IR-seq and RNA-seq correlated more strongly. IR-seq captured clonotypes at much higher depth and more reliably than RNA-seq, and smaller IR-seq throughput sufficed to identify most shared clonotypes. Single-read clonotypes made up 80% to 85% of clonotypes but only about 3.5% of total reads in IR-seq, compared with approximately 70% of clonotypes and around 41% of reads in RNA-seq.

The specimen sequenced was a population of CD138-negative cells sorted from bone marrow. The cell subset or site label corresponds to: bone marrow mononuclear cells depleted of CD138+ plasma/myeloma cells by negative magnetic selection. This TCR derives from a donor aged 40 or older with multiple myeloma. This chain joins TRBV27 to TRBJ2-7; confidence is insufficient to name the D gene. The DNA sequence reads TGTGCCAGCAGTTTCACAGTCCACTCCTACGAGCAGTACTTC. The resulting protein is CASSFTVHSYEQYF.